The 7 T cell receptor beta chains listed next were all sequenced from one sample in a study of monozygotic twins with inflammatory bowel disease. Following a re-call of the 5' RACE reads, TCRdb has one entry per CDR3 protein and lacks DNA. The table for this sample gives some 440,000 distinct CDR3 sequences. Sequencing was carried out using blood. The receptors stem from a human donor with ulcerative colitis or Crohn's disease, or a healthy co-twin of an affected twin (not recorded which).

The chain employs TRBV9 and TRBJ2-1; with no DNA, the TCRdb D assignment of TRBD1 cannot be verified. Germline V gene lookup returns CDR1 SGDLS and CDR2 YYNGEE. The CDR3 runs to 14 residues. CDR3: CASSVDSTGGEQFF.

V usage is TRBV11-2 and J usage is TRBJ2-5; the D call from TCRdb, TRBD2, cannot be confirmed without DNA. The germline gives CDR1 SGHAT, CDR2 FQNNGV. This CDR3 is 17 amino acids long. CDR3 region: CASSLGTSGSRGETQYF.

The rearrangement joins TRBV4-2 to TRBJ2-5; the TCRdb call, TRBD1, lacks DNA for checking. CDR1 and CDR2 (germline): LGHNA, YNFKEQ. The CDR3 consists of 16 residues. This CDR3 reads CASSQEFEGGPQTQYF.

The chain has TRBV7-8 and TRBJ2-3; checking the TCRdb D call of TRBD1 is not possible without DNA. Germline CDR1 reads SGHVS; CDR2 reads FQNEAQ. The length of the CDR3 is 14 residues. The CDR3 is CASSFDRGTDTQYF.

This sequence joins TRBV18 and TRBJ2-5. Germline CDR1 and CDR2: KGHSH and LQKENI. CDR3 length: 12 amino acids. CDR3 amino acids: CASSAQQETQYF.

This sequence joins TRBV7-2 and TRBJ2-1; TCRdb's D gene call, TRBD2, goes unchecked for lack of DNA. This CDR3 comprises 16 residues. Germline V gene data show CDR1 as SGHTA and CDR2 as FQGNSA. CDR3 in amino acids: CASSLGPAGNYNEQFF.

The chain combines TRBV18 with TRBJ2-7. CDR1 and CDR2 (germline): KGHSH, LQKENI. This CDR3 spans 13 amino acids. This chain's CDR3 is CASSVTSEDQQYF.